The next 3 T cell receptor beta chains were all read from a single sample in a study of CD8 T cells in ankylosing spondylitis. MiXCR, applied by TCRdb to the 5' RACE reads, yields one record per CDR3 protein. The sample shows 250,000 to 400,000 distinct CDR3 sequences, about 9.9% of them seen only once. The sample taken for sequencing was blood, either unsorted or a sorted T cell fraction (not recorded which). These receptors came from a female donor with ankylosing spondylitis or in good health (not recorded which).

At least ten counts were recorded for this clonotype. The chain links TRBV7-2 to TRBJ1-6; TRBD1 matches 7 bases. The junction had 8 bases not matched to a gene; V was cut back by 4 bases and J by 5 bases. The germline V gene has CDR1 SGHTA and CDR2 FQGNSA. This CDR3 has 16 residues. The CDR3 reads CASSSLRTGNNSPLHF. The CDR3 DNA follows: TGTGCCAGCAGCTCTCTTAGGACAGGAAATAATTCACCCCTCCACTTT.

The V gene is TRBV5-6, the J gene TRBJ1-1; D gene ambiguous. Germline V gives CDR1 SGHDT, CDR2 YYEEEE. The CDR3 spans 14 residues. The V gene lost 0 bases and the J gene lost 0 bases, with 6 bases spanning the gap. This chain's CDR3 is CASSLDHMNTEAFF. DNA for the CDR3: TGTGCCAGCAGCTTGGACCACATGAACACTGAAGCTTTCTTT.

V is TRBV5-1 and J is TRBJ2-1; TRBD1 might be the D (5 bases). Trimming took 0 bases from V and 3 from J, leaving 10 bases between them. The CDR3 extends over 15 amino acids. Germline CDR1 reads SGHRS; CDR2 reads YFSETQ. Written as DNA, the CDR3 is TGCGCCAGCAGCTTGGTGTGGGGCCGCTACAATGAGCAGTTCTTC. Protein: CASSLVWGRYNEQFF.